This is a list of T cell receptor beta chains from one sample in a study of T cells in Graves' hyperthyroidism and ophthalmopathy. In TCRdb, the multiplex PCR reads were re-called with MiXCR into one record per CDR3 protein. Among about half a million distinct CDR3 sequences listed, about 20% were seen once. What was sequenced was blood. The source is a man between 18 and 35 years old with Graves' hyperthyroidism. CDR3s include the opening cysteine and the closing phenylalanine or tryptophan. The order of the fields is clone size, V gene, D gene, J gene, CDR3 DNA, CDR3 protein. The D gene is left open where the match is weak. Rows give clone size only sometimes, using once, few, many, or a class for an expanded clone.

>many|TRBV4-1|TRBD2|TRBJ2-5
TGCGCCAGCAGCCATAGCGGGGGGACTCAAGAGACCCAGTACTTC
CASSHSGGTQETQYF
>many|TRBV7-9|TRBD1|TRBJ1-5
TGTGCCAGCAGCCCCTACAGGGGGCAGGAAGGACAGCCCCAGCATTTT
CASSPYRGQEGQPQHF
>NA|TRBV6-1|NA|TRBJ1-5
TGTGCTAGCAGTGGCCAGGGGTCGGGCAATCAGCCCCAGCATTTT
CASSGQGSGNQPQHF
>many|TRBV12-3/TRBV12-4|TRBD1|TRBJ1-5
TGTGCCAGCAGACGGACAGGAAGCAATCAGCCCCAGCATTTT
CASRRTGSNQPQHF
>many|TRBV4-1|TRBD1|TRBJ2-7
TGCGCCAGCAGCCGAGGACAGGGGATTTCCTACGAGCAGTACTTC
CASSRGQGISYEQYF
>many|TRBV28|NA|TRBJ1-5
TGTGCCAGCAGTTGGGGGCCTGCGTATTTT
CASSWGPAYF
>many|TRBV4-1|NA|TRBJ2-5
TGCGCCAGCAGTCAAACGATCGGAGAGACCCAGTACTTC
CASSQTIGETQYF
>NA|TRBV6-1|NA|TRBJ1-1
TGTGCCAGCAGCCCCGGACCCCCTGGAGCTTTCTTT
CASSPGPPGAFF
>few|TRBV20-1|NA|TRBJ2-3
TGCAGTGCTAGATGGCAGGTCACAGATACGCAGTATTTT
CSARWQVTDTQYF
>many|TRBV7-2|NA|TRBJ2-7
TGTGCCAGCAGCTCAGAGGCCAGTTCCTACGAGCAGTACTTC
CASSSEASSYEQYF
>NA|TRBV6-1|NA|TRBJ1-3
TGTGCCAGCAGACAGGGATCCCCCCATGGAAACACCATATATTTT
CASRQGSPHGNTIYF
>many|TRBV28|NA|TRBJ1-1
TGTGCCAGCAGTTTAATCGGGGCAACTTCGACTGAAGCTTTCTTT
CASSLIGATSTEAFF
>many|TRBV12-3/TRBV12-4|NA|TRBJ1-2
TGTGCCAGCAGTTTAGTACAGGGTTTTGGCTACACCTTC
CASSLVQGFGYTF
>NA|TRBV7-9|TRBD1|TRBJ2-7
TGTGCCAGCAGCCAGTCAGGGGGTGCTGGAGAGCAGTACTTC
CASSQSGGAGEQYF
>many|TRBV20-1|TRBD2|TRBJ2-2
TGCAGTGCTCCCCCTGGGAGGGCCACCGGGGAGCTGTTTTTT
CSAPPGRATGELFF
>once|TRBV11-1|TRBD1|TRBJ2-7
TGTGCCAGCAGCTTGGAACAGGGGGGTTTCTACGAGCAGTACTTC
CASSLEQGGFYEQYF
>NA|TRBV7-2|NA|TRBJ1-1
TGTGCCACCGAAATGTACCCAAACACTGAAGCTTTCTTT
CATEMYPNTEAFF
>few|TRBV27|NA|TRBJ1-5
TGTGCCAGCAGTTTCAGGGCAGAGGTCAATCAGCCCCAGCATTTT
CASSFRAEVNQPQHF
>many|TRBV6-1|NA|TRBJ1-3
TGTGCCAGCAGTCCCGCAGGGCTTGGAAACACCATATATTTT
CASSPAGLGNTIYF
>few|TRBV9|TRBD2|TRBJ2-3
TGTGCCAGCAGAGGGACTAGCAGCACAGATACGCAGTATTTT
CASRGTSSTDTQYF
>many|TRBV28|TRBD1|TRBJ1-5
TGTGCCAGCAGTTTAAGGGGGCTCCCCGTCAATCAGCCCCAGCATTTT
CASSLRGLPVNQPQHF
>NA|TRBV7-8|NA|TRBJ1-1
TGTGCCAGCAGCTTCGGGACCTTCGAACTGAACACTGAAGCTTTCTTT
CASSFGTFELNTEAFF
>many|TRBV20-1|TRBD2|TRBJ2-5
TGCAGTGCTAGAGATGGTCGACTAGCGCAAGAGACCCAGTACTTC
CSARDGRLAQETQYF
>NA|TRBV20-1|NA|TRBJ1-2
TGCAGTGCTAAAACGGACCGAAGCTATGGCTACACCTTC
CSAKTDRSYGYTF
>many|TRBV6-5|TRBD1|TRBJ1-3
TGTGCCAGCAGTTCCCAGGGACAGGGAGGTGGAAACACCATATATTTT
CASSSQGQGGGNTIYF
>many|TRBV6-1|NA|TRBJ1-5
TGTGCCAGCAGTGAGCCTAGGGGGGGAGGACAGCCCCAGCATTTT
CASSEPRGGGQPQHF
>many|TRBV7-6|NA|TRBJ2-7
TGTGCCAGCAGCTTAGCGCCTCTTAGGACCTACGAGCAGTACTTC
CASSLAPLRTYEQYF
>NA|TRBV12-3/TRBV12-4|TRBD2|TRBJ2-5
TGTGCCAGCAGTTTAGAAGGCCAACTAGCGGGAGCGGAGACCCAGTACTTC
CASSLEGQLAGAETQYF
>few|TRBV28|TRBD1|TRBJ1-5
TGTGCCAGCAAACGGACAGGGGGGGGTCAGCCCCAGCATTTT
CASKRTGGGQPQHF
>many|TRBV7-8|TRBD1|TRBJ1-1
TGTGCCAGCAGCGTTCTTTCAGGGGGCCTAGACACTGAAGCTTTCTTT
CASSVLSGGLDTEAFF
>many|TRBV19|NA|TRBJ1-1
TGTGCCAGTAGTATGGGGGAGCTCTTAATGAACACTGAAGCTTTCTTT
CASSMGELLMNTEAFF